This TCR beta chain came from a study of blood T cells in healthy people across ages. Findings of the study overall: A strong correlation was found between TCR beta diversity and the percentage of naive T cells. There were more naive CD4+ cells and higher diversity in long-lived donors than in aged donors.

Every sample had a minimum of 6 million PBMCs isolated. After removal of 4 bases from V and 6 bases from J, the junction contained 15 bases not matched to a gene. Germline CDR1 and CDR2: DFQATT and SNEGSKA (reference sequence). This CDR3 comprises 15 residues. A second about 6 to 12 cycle PCR used barcoded and J-beta primers. TCRdb analysed the 5' RACE reads with MiXCR anew, one entry per CDR3 protein. The repertoire has about 760,000 distinct CDR3 sequences, 56% of them found once; the top ten carry roughly 24%. The sample holds a few counts of this clonotype. The antigen is not known. Specimen: blood. The chain joins TRBV20-1 to TRBJ2-7; the match to TRBD2 covers 7 bases. This TCR was sampled from a man between 40 and 49 years old in good health. The CDR3 DNA follows: TGCAGTGCTACCACTGCCCAAGGACTAGGGACCGAGCAGTACTTC. Translating gives CSATTAQGLGTEQYF.